This T cell receptor (beta chain) is from a study of blood T cells in healthy people across ages. The V end lost 2 bases, the J end lost 6 bases, and 11 bases lay between the germline ends. Germline V gives CDR1 MNHEY, CDR2 SMNVEV (reference sequence). The CDR3 has 13 amino acids. Each donor gave around 9.6 milliliters of peripheral blood. Using a J-beta primer mix together with a sample-barcoded 5' primer, a second PCR was run for about 7 to 12 cycles. Each cDNA molecule was tagged by a template-switch adaptor that had 12 random nucleotides. Using its own MiXCR run on the 5' RACE reads, TCRdb lists one record per CDR3 protein. Of 910,000 or so distinct CDR3 sequences in the sample, 51% are singletons; the top ten hold around a fifth. This clonotype has more than one count but fewer than ten.

V and J are TRBV27 and TRBJ2-7; possible D gene TRBD1, 5 bases. Sequencing input: blood. This receptor was identified in an older woman in good health. The chain's CDR3 is CASSLKQGSEQYF. The CDR3 DNA reads TGTGCCAGCAGTTTAAAGCAGGGCTCCGAGCAGTACTTC.